The 11 T cell receptor beta chains in this list originate from one sample, sequenced in a study of long-term antiretroviral therapy in people with HIV. Survey level was the resolution at which the v3.0 immunoSEQ assay ran. Sequencing was performed with immunoSEQ multiplex PCR; in TCRdb, only in-frame clones are kept and a portion is missing. This repertoire shows 35,000 to 45,000 clones, around 83% found once; its top ten account for less than 8%. The sequencing here drew on unsorted PBMCs, taken 1 year after starting antiretroviral therapy. The source of these receptors is a man younger than 35 with HIV.

This clone was counted only a few times. The rearrangement uses TRBV4-3 and TRBJ2-7; possibly TRBD1 for D (5 bases). The germline V and J ends were trimmed by 0 bases and 5 bases, with 17 bases remaining between them. The V gene's germline CDR1 is LGHNA and CDR2 YSLEER. The length of the CDR3 is 16 residues. The CDR3 sequence: CASSQEYAGLGHEQYF. The CDR3 DNA reads TGCGCCAGCAGCCAAGAATACGCAGGGTTGGGGCACGAGCAGTACTTC.

The rearrangement uses TRBV10-3 and TRBJ2-7; D possibly uses TRBD1 or TRBD2 (5 bases each). The V end was cut by 6 bases, the J end by 7 bases, with 19 bases between. CDR1 and CDR2 from the germline V gene are ENHRY and SYGVKD. CDR3 length: 14 residues. The CDR3 here is CAIRRDPDWEEQYF. The CDR3 DNA reads TGTGCCATCAGACGGGACCCGGATTGGGAAGAGCAGTACTTC.

The chain carries TRBV6-5 and TRBJ2-5, with D hard to call. The J call may not be correct, given that the DNA end is closer to TRBJ2-7. The CDR3 extends over 12 amino acids. Germline lookup yields CDR1 MNHEY and CDR2 SVGAGI. The CDR3 DNA is TGTGCCAGTATTTCTAGCTCCTACGAGCAGTACTTC. Protein product: CASISSSYEQYF.

The chain employs TRBV28 and TRBJ2-2; D unresolved. V gave up 2 bases and J gave up 1 base, with 5 bases separating them. Per the germline V gene, CDR1 is MDHEN and CDR2 is SYDVKM. CDR3 length: 14 residues. CDR3 loop: CASSLNGNTGELFF. DNA for the CDR3: TGTGCCAGCAGTTTAAACGGGAACACCGGGGAGCTGTTTTTT.

The V gene is TRBV27, the J gene TRBJ1-5, with 10 bases fitting TRBD1. Unmatched junction bases numbered 4, after V lost 3 bases and J lost 5 bases. The CDR3 contains 15 residues. From germline, CDR1 is MNHEY and CDR2 SMNVEV (reference sequence). This CDR3 reads CASSLAGQGYQPQHF. CDR3 in DNA: TGTGCCAGCAGTTTGGCGGGACAGGGGTATCAGCCCCAGCATTTT.

This clone occurred a few times. The DNA of the CDR3 is TGTGCCAGCAGGGCGGTGGGGGATACCGGGGAGCTGTTTTTT. This gives the protein CASRAVGDTGELFF. The chain joins TRBV6-4 to TRBJ2-2; TRBD1 or TRBD2 may be the D gene (5 bases each). This CDR3 contains 14 residues. Germline V gene lookup returns CDR1 MRHNA and CDR2 SNTAGT. Trimming removed 6 bases at V and 5 bases at J, with 13 bases between.

The sample holds one count of this clone. The same CDR3 is also encoded by other DNA sequences in this sample. The V gene is TRBV19, the J gene TRBJ1-2; no definite D call. The CDR3 has 13 residues. Trimming shortened V by 4 bases and J by 5 bases, and 11 bases separated the two germline ends. Germline CDR1 reads LNHDA; CDR2 reads SQIVND (reference sequence). The DNA of the CDR3 is TGTGCCAGTAGTAGACCCGGGAGTTATGGCTACACCTTC. Amino acids: CASSRPGSYGYTF.

The chain recombines TRBV9 with TRBJ1-5; the D is unclear. The CDR3 has 13 residues. V lost 0 bases and J 5 bases, leaving 6 bases between the germline ends. Germline-derived CDR1 and CDR2 are SGDLS and YYNGEE. This CDR3 is CASSVADHQPQHF. The CDR3 DNA follows: TGTGCCAGCAGCGTAGCTGATCATCAGCCCCAGCATTTT.

The CDR3 bases are TGTGCCAGCAGTTCCCCTTGGAATTTAGCCAAAAACATTCAGTACTTC. This gives the protein CASSSPWNLAKNIQYF. This chain connects TRBV27 to TRBJ2-4; D is uncertain. This CDR3 has 16 amino acids. Trimming took off 4 bases at V and 0 bases at J, with 13 bases between the two ends. CDR1 and CDR2 (germline): MNHEY, SMNVEV (reference sequence).

This clone has a handful of counts. This sequence joins TRBV27 and TRBJ2-3; TRBD1 aligns across 7 bases. Germline-derived CDR1 and CDR2 are MNHEY and SMNVEV (reference sequence). The CDR3 has 14 amino acids. After removal of 5 bases from V and 4 bases from J, the junction contained 6 bases not matched to a gene. This chain's CDR3 is CASSPRQGADTQYF. The DNA of the CDR3 is TGTGCCAGCAGTCCCCGACAGGGTGCAGATACGCAGTATTTT.

This chain connects TRBV6-6 to TRBJ1-4; D possibly corresponds to TRBD1 (5 bases). The V and J ends lost 0 bases and 8 bases respectively, with 10 bases between them. CDR3 length equals 14 residues. Germline CDR1 and CDR2: MNHNY and SVGAGI (reference sequence). The CDR3 here is CASSYSRGAEKLFF. CDR3 nucleotide sequence: TGTGCCAGCAGTTACTCGAGAGGGGCCGAAAAACTGTTTTTT.